This T cell receptor beta chain was recorded in a study of shared clonotypes between healthy human individuals. Study-wide results and caveats: Generation probabilities were higher for clonotypes shared across all four sorted-subset donors than for unshared ones.

Clones were sequenced by immunoSEQ multiplex PCR, and TCRdb holds only the in-frame ones, with some missing. Here the sample spans some 2,000,000 clones, nearly 97% being singletons. All donors were Caucasian adults living in Nashville, Tennessee. Researchers partitioned CD4+ cells into CD45RA+ naive and CD45RA-negative memory subsets. With regard to this clone: Antigen specificity is unknown.

Germline-derived CDR1 and CDR2 are LNHDA and SQIVND (reference sequence). The CDR3 consists of 15 residues. V lost 5 bases, J lost 2 bases, and 16 bases lay in between. This rearrangement joins TRBV19 to TRBJ2-7, with a weak D call TRBD2 (6 bases). This sequence was found in a man between 18 and 29 years old in good health. The material sequenced was naive CD4+ T cells sorted from blood. Subset described: CD45RA+ positively selected. The CDR3 bases are TGTGCCAGTAGTCCCGGGGGTTTGGGGACCTACGAGCAGTACTTC. Its translation: CASSPGGLGTYEQYF.